This T cell receptor beta chain was profiled in a study of blood T cell repertoires in COVID-19. As for the study in general: Spain, Italy and the United States supplied samples that represented acute and convalescent COVID-19. From T cells, B-cell-depleted T cells, or PBMCs came the material, which was cDNA or gDNA.

CDR1 and CDR2 from the germline V gene are ENHRY and SYGVKD. This CDR3 has 14 amino acids. V was shortened by 2 bases and J by 1 base, with 8 bases between the two germline ends. As processed by the authors: Counts of nucleated cells, estimated from reference gene primer amplification, were obtained. Clones were sequenced by immunoSEQ multiplex PCR, and TCRdb holds only the in-frame ones, with some missing. V and J calls and clone size are those listed in that table; D and trimming were worked out from the DNA. The profile shows tens of thousands of clones, 82% of them singletons. V and J are TRBV10-3 and TRBJ1-1; no reliable D call. The sequence was collected from a man aged 55-75 years with acute or convalescent COVID-19. The sample taken for sequencing was peripheral blood. The CDR3 region has the DNA TGTGCCATCAGTGAGCAGATTCCGAACACTGAAGCTTTCTTT. It translates to CAISEQIPNTEAFF.